The 26 T cell receptor beta chains given below trace back to one sample, sequenced in a study of OX40 agonist ivuxolimab in advanced cancers. Clones were read by immunoSEQ multiplex PCR, and TCRdb kept only the in-frame ones, dropping some. The sample includes 30,000 or so clones, just over 90% of them seen just once. The specimen comprised CD4+ or CD8+ T cells sorted from blood, sampled in a trial of the OX40 agonist ivuxolimab. These receptors all come from an adult with an advanced solid tumor such as melanoma, head and neck, liver or kidney cancer.

This sequence joins TRBV6-5 and TRBJ2-7; TRBD1 matches 8 bases. The CDR3 runs to 15 residues. J gave up 7 bases and V 3 bases, and 11 bases lay outside the gene matches. Germline CDR1 and CDR2: MNHEY and SVGAGI. This CDR3 reads CASSYHSRGLWEQYF. Written as DNA, the CDR3 is TGTGCCAGCAGTTATCACAGCAGGGGGCTCTGGGAGCAGTACTTC.

The V and J genes are TRBV7-9 and TRBJ1-2; 8 bases map to TRBD1. The CDR3 loop spans 14 amino acids. Germline CDR1 and CDR2: SEHNR and FQNEAQ (reference sequence). V was clipped by 5 bases and J by 2 bases; unmatched bases: 4. CDR3 sequence reads: CASSRGTGNYGYTF. The CDR3 DNA follows: TGTGCCAGCAGCCGCGGGACAGGAAACTATGGCTACACCTTC. The entire variable domain, with the rest obtained from reference TRBV7-9 and TRBJ1-2, is as follows: DTGVSQNPRHKITKRGQNVTFRCDPISEHNRLYWYRQTLGQGPEFLTYFQNEAQLEKSRLLSDRFSAERPKGSFSTLEIQRTEQGDSAMYLCASSRGTGNYGYTFGSGTRLTVV.

This clone was found once. The gene calls are TRBV6-5 and TRBJ1-5; a weak D match, TRBD1 (5 bases). Trimming removed 6 bases from V and 0 bases from J, with 12 bases in between. The CDR3 sequence is 15 residues long. Germline CDR1 MNHEY, CDR2 SVGAGI. DNA for the CDR3: TGTGCCAGCAGCCCGACAGAGTATAGCAATCAGCCCCAGCATTTT. It yields the protein CASSPTEYSNQPQHF.

The V gene is TRBV6-5, the J gene TRBJ2-7, with 8 bases aligning to TRBD1. The CDR3 runs to 15 residues. The V gene's germline CDR1 is MNHEY and CDR2 SVGAGI. The ends lost 0 bases at V and 5 bases at J; junction bases unmatched: 6. The CDR3 nucleotides are TGTGCCAGCAGTTACTCAGGACAGGGCCCCCACGAGCAGTACTTC. It yields the protein CASSYSGQGPHEQYF.

This clone was observed once. The chain links TRBV2 to TRBJ2-5, with 11 bases matching TRBD2. The assigned J gene may be wrong: the sequence end matches TRBJ2-7 better. The germline gives CDR1 SNHLY, CDR2 FYNNEI. CDR3 size: 17 residues. CDR3 amino acids: CASSGASGRTNFYEQYF. As DNA, the CDR3 is TGTGCCAGCAGTGGTGCTAGCGGGAGGACTAATTTCTACGAGCAGTACTTC.

This clone has only one observation. The chain has TRBV10-3 and TRBJ2-3; 12 nucleotides align to TRBD2. This CDR3 contains 17 residues. Trimming took 2 bases from V and 3 from J; bases not matched to a gene: 6. Per germline, CDR1 ENHRY and CDR2 SYGVKD. The CDR3 bases are TGTGCCATCAGTGAGCTTACTAGCGGGAGGATGACAGATACGCAGTATTTT. This translates into CAISELTSGRMTDTQYF.

The rearrangement joins TRBV11-3 to TRBJ2-2, with 8 bases lining up with TRBD1. This CDR3 has 15 amino acids. Germline V gives CDR1 SGHNT, CDR2 YENEEA. The V segment lost 4 bases and the J segment 5 bases; nucleotides outside the gene matches: 6. The CDR3 bases are TGTGCCAGCAGCTGGGCACAGGGGGTAACCGGGGAGCTGTTTTTT. Translated: CASSWAQGVTGELFF.

The chain carries TRBV7-9 and TRBJ1-1, with D unclear. This CDR3 spans 14 amino acids. Germline CDR1 SEHNR, CDR2 FQNEAQ (reference sequence). Trimming shortened V by 4 bases and J by 0 bases, and 9 bases separated the two germline ends. The CDR3 DNA reads TGTGCCAGCAGCTCGGTTGTTATGAACACTGAAGCTTTCTTT. This encodes CASSSVVMNTEAFF.

V and J are TRBV27 and TRBJ2-7; unclear D gene. The CDR3 totals 15 residues. Germline V gives CDR1 MNHEY, CDR2 SMNVEV (reference sequence). Trimming cost V 2 bases and J 3 bases, with 14 bases left between them. DNA of the CDR3: TGTGCCAGCAGTTTAGGTGGCGCGGAACACTACGAGCAGTACTTC. Protein product: CASSLGGAEHYEQYF.

CDR3 loop: CASSLGALKEKLFF. The CDR3 DNA sequence: TGTGCCAGCAGCTTGGGTGCCCTGAAAGAAAAACTGTTTTTT. The V call is TRBV7-9, the J call TRBJ1-4; D remains unclear. The CDR3 runs 14 residues. From germline, CDR1 is SEHNR and CDR2 FQNEAQ (reference sequence). V gave up 3 bases and J gave up 8 bases, with 13 bases separating them.

The chain is built from TRBV2 and TRBJ1-2; D is possibly TRBD1 (6 bases). This CDR3 spans 15 amino acids. The V and J ends lost 4 bases and 2 bases respectively, with 14 bases between them. CDR1 is SNHLY, CDR2 FYNNEI, per germline. The CDR3 sequence: CASSGQEFLNYGYTF. The CDR3 DNA follows: TGTGCCAGCAGTGGACAGGAATTTTTGAACTATGGCTACACCTTC.

The chain couples TRBV5-5 to TRBJ2-7; 7 nucleotides line up with TRBD1. Germline V gene sequence: CDR1 SGHKS, CDR2 YYEKEE (reference sequence). The V segment lost 2 bases and the J segment 0 bases; nucleotides outside the gene matches: 5. The CDR3 totals 15 residues. The CDR3 nucleotides read TGTGCCAGCAGCTTAAACGACAGGGTCTCCTACGAGCAGTACTTC. This codes for CASSLNDRVSYEQYF.

The chain joins TRBV18 to TRBJ2-1; D uncertain. The V gene's germline CDR1 is KGHSH and CDR2 LQKENI. The CDR3 extends over 13 amino acids. Trimming cost V 6 bases and J 2 bases, with 8 bases left between them. The CDR3 bases are TGTGCCAGCTCCCTGTGGGCCTACAATGAGCAGTTCTTC. Translated, it gives CASSLWAYNEQFF.

The rearrangement links TRBV7-9 to TRBJ1-5; the D is unclear. Between the trimmed V and J ends, which lost 8 bases and 0 bases, there was a span of 8 bases. Germline V gives CDR1 SEHNR, CDR2 FQNEAQ (reference sequence). The CDR3 covers 13 residues. The CDR3 DNA sequence: TGTGCCAGCGGCTCGCATAGCAATCAGCCCCAGCATTTT. Protein sequence: CASGSHSNQPQHF.

This chain joins TRBV4-3 and TRBJ1-2, with unresolved D. Germline lookup yields CDR1 LGHNA and CDR2 YSLEER. Deletions cut 1 base from V and 6 bases from J, with 15 bases between. CDR3 length: 15 residues. The CDR3 sequence is CASSQVAGSWDGYTF. The CDR3 DNA reads as TGCGCCAGCAGCCAAGTGGCGGGGTCGTGGGATGGCTACACCTTC.

The chain joins TRBV7-9 to TRBJ2-5; 7 bases are a match to TRBD1. The J call may be incorrect, as the DNA end agrees better with TRBJ2-7. CDR1 is SEHNR and CDR2 is FQNEAQ in the germline V gene (reference sequence). This CDR3 has 13 residues. CDR3 region: CASSFRDSYEQYF. In DNA, the CDR3 is TGTGCCAGCAGCTTCCGGGACAGTTACGAGCAGTACTTC.

V and J are TRBV9 and TRBJ1-5, with D perhaps TRBD1 (5 bases). V shed 3 bases and J shed 3 bases, with 13 bases lying between them. This CDR3 is 15 amino acids long. In germline, CDR1 is SGDLS, CDR2 YYNGEE. CDR3 region: CASSDGDSLNQPQHF. In DNA form, the CDR3 reads TGTGCCAGCAGCGACGGAGACAGTCTCAATCAGCCCCAGCATTTT.

Only one count was recorded for this clone. The CDR3: CASHEGAVRTDTQYF. In DNA form, the CDR3 reads TGTGCCAGCCACGAGGGAGCGGTCCGCACAGATACGCAGTATTTT. This chain connects TRBV6-1 to TRBJ2-3; D may be TRBD2 (5 bases). With 8 bases removed from V and 1 base from J, the gap between germline ends came to 16 bases. CDR1 MNHNS and CDR2 SASEGT come from the germline V gene. This CDR3 region has 15 residues.

In this sample, this clone turned up a few times. The V call is TRBV20-1, the J call TRBJ1-1; D uncertain. Germline CDR1 and CDR2: DFQATT and SNEGSKA (reference sequence). The CDR3 extends over 11 amino acids. V was cut by 5 bases and J by 6 bases, with 10 bases left in between. CDR3 DNA: TGCAGTGCTCCACGATACTCTGAAGCTTTCTTT. Its translation is CSAPRYSEAFF.

The chain links TRBV29-1 to TRBJ2-2, with D possibly being TRBD2 (6 bases). CDR3 size: 16 residues. The V end was cut by 6 bases, the J end by 0 bases, with 17 bases between. Per germline, CDR1 SQVTM and CDR2 ANQGSEA. In DNA form, the CDR3 reads TGCAGCGTAATTGGGGACTTTACCTCGAACACCGGGGAGCTGTTTTTT. Its translation is CSVIGDFTSNTGELFF.

The chain combines TRBV5-6 with TRBJ2-3; D may be TRBD2 (6 bases). Germline values: CDR1 SGHDT, CDR2 YYEEEE. Trimming removed 0 bases at V and 5 bases at J, with 10 bases between. This CDR3 is 14 amino acids long. Written as DNA, the CDR3 is TGTGCCAGCAGCTTGGGTAGCGGAGTAGATACGCAGTATTTT. Its translation is CASSLGSGVDTQYF.

This clone was detected once. The genes are TRBV19 and TRBJ2-3; tentatively, D is TRBD1 (5 bases). Germline V lookup: CDR1 LNHDA, CDR2 SQIVND (reference sequence). This CDR3 spans 15 amino acids. V was cut by 1 base and J by 4 bases, with 12 bases left in between. The CDR3 sequence is CASSIGTGTSDTQYF. Written as DNA, the CDR3 is TGTGCCAGTAGTATAGGAACAGGTACTTCAGATACGCAGTATTTT. The full variable domain, in which reference TRBV19 and TRBJ2-3 provide the parts outside the CDR3, is DGGITQSPKYLFRKEGQNVTLSCEQNLNHDAMYWYRQDPGQGLRLIYYSQIVNDFQKGDIAEGYSVSREKKESFPLTVTSAQKNPTAFYLCASSIGTGTSDTQYFGPGTRLTVL.

The V gene is TRBV7-9, the J gene TRBJ2-1, with D tentatively TRBD2 (5 bases). The CDR3 has 14 residues. Germline CDR1 SEHNR, CDR2 FQNEAQ (reference sequence). V gave up 2 bases and J gave up 7 bases, with 12 bases separating them. CDR3 in amino acids: CASSLSSSLNEQFF. DNA for the CDR3: TGTGCCAGCAGCTTAAGTTCTAGCCTGAATGAGCAGTTCTTC.

V and J are TRBV7-6 and TRBJ2-2; 10 nucleotides align to TRBD2. The CDR3 runs to 18 residues. Germline CDR1 reads SGHVS; CDR2 reads FNYEAQ. J gave up 6 bases and V 6 bases, and 16 bases lay outside the gene matches. The CDR3 sequence is CASRQKGRGLAFPGELFF. The CDR3 nucleotides are TGTGCCAGCAGACAAAAAGGGAGGGGACTAGCGTTTCCCGGGGAGCTGTTTTTT.

In its sample, this clone was seen once. The J gene is TRBJ2-3, the V gene TRBV29-1; D is tentatively TRBD1 or TRBD2 (7 bases each). The CDR3 loop spans 16 amino acids. V lost 6 bases, J lost 2 bases, and 21 bases lay in between. Germline V lookup: CDR1 SQVTM, CDR2 ANQGSEA. The CDR3 loop is CSVQGGKERNTDTQYF. In DNA, the CDR3 is TGCAGCGTCCAGGGGGGGAAAGAGAGAAACACAGATACGCAGTATTTT.

The V gene is TRBV5-4, the J gene TRBJ2-2; D not resolved. Germline CDR1 reads SGHNT; CDR2 reads YYREEE (reference sequence). The CDR3 consists of 14 residues. Trimming pared 3 bases from V and 2 bases from J, leaving 8 bases between. The CDR3 DNA is TGTGCCAGCAGCTCCTTCTCAAACACCGGGGAGCTGTTTTTT. Its translation: CASSSFSNTGELFF. The full variable domain, its missing parts supplied by reference TRBV5-4 and TRBJ2-2, is ETGVTQSPTHLIKTRGQQVTLRCSSQSGHNTVSWYQQALGQGPQFIFQYYREEENGRGNFPPRFSGLQFPNYSSELNVNALELDDSALYLCASSSFSNTGELFFGEGSRLTVL.